A few counts support the clone carrying this TCR beta chain. This sample stems from a study of blood T cell repertoires in COVID-19. Turning to the study itself: Donors in the United States, Italy and Spain gave samples during acute or convalescent COVID-19.

Germline V gives CDR1 KGHSH, CDR2 LQKENI. CDR3 length equals 18 residues. After removal of 0 bases from V and 2 bases from J, the junction contained 11 bases not matched to a gene. Authors' data handling: Amplifying reference gene primers gave estimates of nucleated cell counts. TCRdb's copy holds only in-frame clones and misses some; the assay was immunoSEQ multiplex PCR. V and J calls and clone size are as listed in that table; D and trimming were resolved from the DNA. The data contain approximately 150,000 clones, about 90% of them seen just once; the ten biggest clones take up 0.95% to 1.5%. The source of this sequence is a human donor with acute COVID-19. The donor label of this sample is uncertain. The rearrangement uses TRBV18 and TRBJ1-1; 8 bases align to TRBD1. The source material was PBMCs or T cells enriched from blood (not recorded which). The CDR3 loop is CASSPPLGDRTFNTEAFF. The DNA for the CDR3 is TGTGCCAGCTCACCACCATTAGGGGACAGGACTTTTAACACTGAAGCTTTCTTT.